This T cell receptor (beta chain) was profiled in a study of T cell responses to AZD1222 COVID-19 vaccine. Study context: Pooled in the analysis were second doses at about 4 or about 12 weeks. Broader study findings: Targeting of unmutated variant regions was reportedly seen in nearly half of spike-specific TCRs. Clonal diversity was possibly underestimated, and white British individuals and females predominated among donors. Repertoires were obtained solely post-peak T cell response.

The data were produced by immunoSEQ multiplex PCR, yet TCRdb's version contains in-frame clones alone and is incomplete. The sample lists 85,000 to 100,000 clones, approximately 82% occurring once. The CDR3 has 13 residues. V lost 1 base, J lost 6 bases, and 6 bases lay in between. From germline, CDR1 is SEHNR and CDR2 FQNEAQ (reference sequence). Turning to this clone: Its antigen remains unknown.

The TCR sequence derives from an adult in good health. The chain has TRBV7-9 and TRBJ2-2; TRBD2 is a possible D gene (5 bases). This sample comprised peripheral blood, obtained on day 0 of AZD1222 vaccination. CDR3 coding DNA: TGTGCCAGCAGCTTAGACGGGGCCGGGGAGCTGTTTTTT. Protein: CASSLDGAGELFF.